A single sample is the source of the 28 T cell receptor beta chains below, sequenced in a study of cytomegalovirus exposure and HLA in healthy donors. PCR used 60 Vbeta primers and 13 Jbeta primers. Assay used: immunoSEQ multiplex PCR; TCRdb lists only in-frame clones, some missing. Of some 250,000 clones in the sample, 80% to 85% were seen once. Sequenced input: PBMCs. The receptor source for this set is a woman aged 60 to 75 in good health and CMV-seropositive.

This chain uses TRBV11-3 with TRBJ2-2, with 7 bases matching TRBD2. The ends lost 5 bases at V and 1 base at J; junction bases unmatched: 7. The CDR3 consists of 16 residues. Germline-derived CDR1 and CDR2 are SGHNT and YENEEA. CDR3 DNA: TGTGCCAGCAGCCCAGGACTAGTCGGGAACACCGGGGAGCTGTTTTTT. It specifies CASSPGLVGNTGELFF.

The chain links TRBV6-5 to TRBJ1-1; perhaps TRBD1 as D (5 bases). The CDR3 extends over 11 amino acids. Per germline, CDR1 MNHEY and CDR2 SVGAGI. V was pared by 6 bases and J by 7 bases, with 9 bases between. The CDR3 is CASRRDYEAFF. Written as DNA, the CDR3 is TGTGCCAGCAGGAGGGACTATGAAGCTTTCTTT.

This chain links TRBV6-1 with TRBJ2-2, with 10 nucleotides matching TRBD1. Germline V lookup: CDR1 MNHNS, CDR2 SASEGT. CDR3 length: 15 amino acids. V trimming: 7 bases; J trimming: 2 bases; junction bases outside the gene matches: 4. The CDR3 bases are TGTGCCAGCAACGACAGGGGGCGCAACACCGGGGAGCTGTTTTTT. The encoded protein is CASNDRGRNTGELFF.

J is TRBJ2-7 and V is TRBV19, with TRBD1 matching 8 bases. Germline V CDR1 and CDR2: LNHDA, SQIVND (reference sequence). Trimming at V came to 4 bases and at J to 2 bases, leaving 10 bases not matched to a gene. The CDR3 consists of 16 residues. The CDR3 region is CASSRLFGTGTYEQYF. In DNA form, the CDR3 reads TGTGCCAGTAGTAGACTATTCGGGACAGGCACCTACGAGCAGTACTTC.

The chain employs TRBV7-6 and TRBJ2-7; 10 bases match TRBD2. CDR1 is SGHVS, CDR2 FNYEAQ, per germline. V gave up 5 bases and J gave up 1 base; unmatched junction bases: 5. The length of the CDR3 is 15 residues. The CDR3 spells CASSATSGDSYEQYF. DNA of the CDR3: TGTGCCAGCAGCGCCACTAGCGGGGATTCCTACGAGCAGTACTTC. Drawing the rest from reference TRBV7-6 and TRBJ2-7, the complete variable domain is GAGVSQSPRYKVTKRGQDVALRCDPISGHVSLYWYRQALGQGPEFLTYFNYEAQQDKSGLPNDRFSAERPEGSISTLTIQRTEQRDSAMYRCASSATSGDSYEQYFGPGTRLTVT.

The gene calls are TRBV15 and TRBJ2-7; perhaps TRBD2 as D (5 bases). The CDR3 sequence is 13 residues long. V lost 5 bases to trimming and J lost 6 bases, with 14 bases between them. Germline V CDR1 and CDR2: LNHNV, YYDKDF (reference sequence). CDR3 region: CATSPIEGSEQYF. In nucleotides, the CDR3 is TGTGCCACCAGCCCCATAGAGGGAAGCGAGCAGTACTTC.

The V call is TRBV19, the J call TRBJ1-2, with 10 bases fitting TRBD1. V lost 4 bases, J lost 3 bases, and 8 bases stayed unmatched. Germline values: CDR1 LNHDA, CDR2 SQIVND (reference sequence). The CDR3 has 16 amino acids. DNA of the CDR3: TGTGCCAGTAGTACCTCCCGACAGGGGGCCCACTATGGCTACACCTTC. The encoded protein is CASSTSRQGAHYGYTF.

V and J are TRBV5-1 and TRBJ1-5, with D possibly matching TRBD1 (6 bases). Per germline, CDR1 SGHRS and CDR2 YFSETQ. This CDR3 is 16 amino acids long. The V gene lost 4 bases and the J gene lost 2 bases, with 16 bases spanning the gap. The CDR3 DNA is TGCGCCAGCAGCCCAGGACTGGGGGGGCGCAATCAGCCCCAGCATTTT. Protein sequence: CASSPGLGGRNQPQHF. The entire variable domain, with the rest obtained from reference TRBV5-1 and TRBJ1-5, is as follows: KAGVTQTPRYLIKTRGQQVTLSCSPISGHRSVSWYQQTPGQGLQFLFEYFSETQRNKGNFPGRFSGRQFSNSRSEMNVSTLELGDSALYLCASSPGLGGRNQPQHFGDGTRLSIL.

The J gene is TRBJ1-1, the V gene TRBV7-9; D unresolved. Germline CDR1 is SEHNR and CDR2 is FQNEAQ (reference sequence). The CDR3 covers 11 residues. The V end lost 3 bases, the J end lost 7 bases, and 6 bases lay between the germline ends. For the CDR3, the DNA is TGTGCCAGCAGCTTGAGAAATGAAGCTTTCTTT. It yields the protein CASSLRNEAFF.

The V call is TRBV30, the J call TRBJ2-3, with D hard to call. CDR1 is GTSNPN, CDR2 SVGIG, per germline (reference sequence). The ends were cut back, 3 bases at V and 2 bases at J, with 12 bases in the middle. This CDR3 region has 14 residues. This CDR3 is CAWSASRTTDTQYF. CDR3 sequence (DNA): TGTGCCTGGAGCGCCTCGAGAACCACAGATACGCAGTATTTT.

The chain is built from TRBV7-9 and TRBJ2-1; TRBD1 agrees at 9 bases. Germline values: CDR1 SEHNR, CDR2 FQNEAQ (reference sequence). With V trimmed by 5 bases and J by 7 bases, 9 bases remained unmatched. CDR3 length: 15 residues. The CDR3 loop reads CASSPRDRVSNEQFF. CDR3 nucleotides: TGTGCCAGCAGCCCTCGGGACAGGGTCTCGAATGAGCAGTTCTTC.

The rearrangement links TRBV6-1 to TRBJ2-5; D not resolved. CDR1 and CDR2 (germline): MNHNS, SASEGT. V lost 5 bases and J lost 1, with 5 bases in between. The CDR3 has 12 amino acids. CDR3 amino acids: CASSPLQETQYF. DNA for the CDR3: TGTGCCAGCAGTCCTCTCCAAGAGACCCAGTACTTC.

This chain connects TRBV6-5 to TRBJ1-5; D is perhaps TRBD1 (5 bases). Germline V gene sequence: CDR1 MNHEY, CDR2 SVGAGI. The V end was cut by 7 bases, the J end by 2 bases, with 9 bases between. The CDR3 is 13 residues long. The CDR3: CASTSRGNQPQHF. The CDR3 region has the DNA TGTGCCAGCACGTCCAGGGGCAATCAGCCCCAGCATTTT.

This clone was counted only a few times. The rearrangement links TRBV7-9 to TRBJ2-2; 10 bases map to TRBD2. The CDR3 loop spans 16 amino acids. The V and J ends lost 6 bases and 3 bases, in that order; junction bases with no gene match: 7. Germline V lookup: CDR1 SEHNR, CDR2 FQNEAQ (reference sequence). For the CDR3, the DNA is TGTGCCAGCAGACCACGTCTAGCGGGGGACACCGGGGAGCTGTTTTTT. Its translation is CASRPRLAGDTGELFF.

The rearrangement joins TRBV13 to TRBJ1-3, with unresolved D. This CDR3 comprises 16 residues. The V end was cut by 1 base, the J end by 2 bases, with 12 bases between. CDR1 and CDR2 from the germline V gene are PRHDT and FYEKMQ (reference sequence). CDR3 region: CASSLDRLRPGNTIYF. DNA of the CDR3: TGTGCCAGCAGCTTAGATCGACTGAGGCCTGGAAACACCATATATTTT. The whole variable domain, filled in from reference TRBV13 and TRBJ1-3, reads AAGVIQSPRHLIKEKRETATLKCYPIPRHDTVYWYQQGPGQDPQFLISFYEKMQSDKGSIPDRFSAQQFSDYHSELNMSSLELGDSALYFCASSLDRLRPGNTIYFGEGSWLTVV.

The chain couples TRBV10-3 to TRBJ2-7, with 7 bases aligning to TRBD2. Trimming removed 10 bases from V and 5 bases from J; junction bases left unmatched: 14. In germline, CDR1 is ENHRY, CDR2 SYGVKD. The CDR3 sequence is 14 residues long. The CDR3 region is CASGGAGDIHEQYF. In DNA, the CDR3 is TGTGCCAGCGGAGGGGCGGGGGATATCCACGAGCAGTACTTC.

This chain uses TRBV5-1 with TRBJ2-3; 7 bases fit TRBD2. V lost 3 bases and J lost 6; bases outside the gene matches: 10. CDR1 and CDR2 (germline): SGHRS, YFSETQ. The CDR3 is made up of 15 amino acids. The CDR3 DNA reads as TGCGCCAGCAGCTGGGACGGGAGGCGGACCGATACGCAGTATTTT. Its protein is CASSWDGRRTDTQYF.

This clone has a handful of counts. The chain combines TRBV28 with TRBJ2-1, with 10 bases matching TRBD2. Germline assignment: CDR1 MDHEN and CDR2 SYDVKM. This CDR3 has 15 residues. J gave up 4 bases and V 6 bases, and 6 bases lay outside the gene matches. Here the CDR3 DNA reads TGTGCCAGCAGCCAAAGCGGGAGGGGGTACAATGAGCAGTTCTTC. Amino acids: CASSQSGRGYNEQFF. Together with reference TRBV28 and TRBJ2-1, the CDR3 gives the full variable domain: DVKVTQSSRYLVKRTGEKVFLECVQDMDHENMFWYRQDPGLGLRLIYFSYDVKMKEKGDIPEGYSVSREKKERFSLILESASTNQTSMYLCASSQSGRGYNEQFFGPGTRLTVL.

This rearrangement joins TRBV4-1 to TRBJ2-3; 9 bases line up with TRBD2. Per the germline V gene, CDR1 is MGHRA and CDR2 is YSYEKL. With V trimmed by 2 bases and J by 2 bases, 5 bases remained unmatched. The CDR3 length is 16 residues. The CDR3: CASSQSLAGTTDTQYF. The CDR3 DNA sequence: TGCGCCAGCAGCCAAAGTCTAGCGGGAACCACAGATACGCAGTATTTT.

The chain is built from TRBV29-1 and TRBJ1-1, with TRBD1 matching over 7 bases. The J segment lost 4 bases and the V segment lost 6 bases, leaving 11 bases of the junction unmatched. The CDR3 totals 14 residues. The V gene's germline CDR1 is SQVTM and CDR2 ANQGSEA. The CDR3 loop reads CSVARGAGGTEAFF. CDR3 coding DNA: TGCAGCGTCGCTAGAGGGGCAGGGGGCACTGAAGCTTTCTTT.

This rearrangement joins TRBV4-1 to TRBJ2-2; D is perhaps TRBD2 (7 bases). Deletions cut 8 bases from V and 5 bases from J, with 18 bases between. This CDR3 has 15 amino acids. Germline V gene sequence: CDR1 MGHRA, CDR2 YSYEKL. The CDR3 here is CASGVGGRGTGELFF. The DNA of the CDR3 is TGCGCCAGCGGCGTCGGGGGGCGAGGGACCGGGGAGCTGTTTTTT.

The chain is built from TRBV6-5 and TRBJ2-7, with D possibly TRBD2 on 5 matching bases. V lost 0 bases and J 4 bases, leaving 13 bases between the germline ends. The CDR3 covers 15 residues. The germline CDR1 and CDR2 sequences are MNHEY and SVGAGI. CDR3 in amino acids: CASSYSRVGAYEQYF. CDR3 DNA: TGTGCCAGCAGTTACTCGAGGGTTGGAGCATACGAGCAGTACTTC.

This chain uses TRBV9 with TRBJ2-1, with TRBD2 identical over 7 bases. CDR1 and CDR2 from the germline V gene are SGDLS and YYNGEE. Unmatched junction bases numbered 7, after V lost 2 bases and J lost 8 bases. This CDR3 has 14 residues. The CDR3 region is CASSVGGSPYEQFF. The CDR3 coding sequence is TGTGCCAGCAGCGTTGGCGGGAGCCCCTATGAGCAGTTCTTC.

The chain couples TRBV19 to TRBJ2-2, with TRBD1 matching 7 bases. With 6 bases clipped from V and 0 bases from J, the junction kept 1 base outside the gene matches. Germline loops: CDR1 LNHDA, CDR2 SQIVND (reference sequence). The CDR3 has 14 amino acids. DNA for the CDR3: TGTGCCAGTAGGACAGGGTCGAACACCGGGGAGCTGTTTTTT. Translated, it gives CASRTGSNTGELFF.

The rearrangement uses TRBV19 and TRBJ1-2; D is perhaps TRBD1 (6 bases). The V and J ends lost 3 bases and 4 bases respectively, with 15 bases between them. The CDR3 runs to 15 residues. Germline V lookup: CDR1 LNHDA, CDR2 SQIVND (reference sequence). The CDR3 region is CASSIFNREGYGYTF. CDR3 sequence (DNA): TGTGCCAGTAGTATCTTCAACAGGGAAGGCTATGGCTACACCTTC.

The rearrangement joins TRBV11-2 to TRBJ2-1; TRBD2 aligns across 8 bases. CDR1 is SGHAT and CDR2 is FQNNGV in the germline V gene. V dropped 5 bases and J dropped 4; count of bases not matched to a gene: 10. The CDR3 runs to 16 residues. The CDR3 protein is CASSPGGLAAYNEQFF. For the CDR3, the DNA is TGTGCCAGCAGCCCGGGGGGGCTAGCGGCGTACAATGAGCAGTTCTTC.

The chain employs TRBV7-9 and TRBJ1-2; D is possibly TRBD1 (5 bases). There are 13 residues in the CDR3. Germline V gives CDR1 SEHNR, CDR2 FQNEAQ (reference sequence). With 3 bases removed from V and 3 bases from J, the gap between germline ends came to 8 bases. CDR3 amino acids: CASSFQGHYGYTF. The CDR3 region has the DNA TGTGCCAGCAGCTTTCAGGGTCACTATGGCTACACCTTC.

This chain uses TRBV10-1 with TRBJ2-3; 9 nucleotides match TRBD2. The CDR3 is 16 residues long. Trimming at V came to 3 bases and at J to 0 bases, leaving 4 bases not matched to a gene. Germline loops: CDR1 WNHNN, CDR2 SYGVQD (reference sequence). This CDR3 is CASSDGTSLSTDTQYF. The CDR3 DNA reads TGCGCCAGCAGTGACGGGACTAGCCTTAGCACAGATACGCAGTATTTT.